This T cell receptor beta chain appears in the sequencing data of a study of early T cells in non-severe SARS-CoV-2 infection. This clonotype showed up just a few times. The antigen remains unidentified. Each CDR3 protein gets one entry after TCRdb re-called the 5' RACE reads with MiXCR. The data contain 87,000 or so distinct CDR3 sequences, about 12% of them singletons. Points from the study as a whole: VDJdb-based matching was biased toward anti-spike CD8 responses and missed private and CD4 specificities.

Sequences were obtained from whole blood. The clonotype was recovered from an adult who was a healthcare worker with PCR-confirmed SARS-CoV-2 infection or an uninfected control (not recorded which).

The CDR3 nucleotides are TGCAGCGTTCCCGGGACAGGGGACGGCTATGGCTACACCTTC. It encodes CSVPGTGDGYGYTF. The gene calls are TRBV29-1 and TRBJ1-2, with 10 bases lining up with TRBD1. CDR3 size: 14 residues. CDR1 SQVTM and CDR2 ANQGSEA come from the germline V gene. The V gene end was trimmed by 5 bases and the J gene end by 4 bases; junction bases not matched to a gene: 7. The full variable domain, rest sourced from reference TRBV29-1 and TRBJ1-2, is SAVISQKPSRDICQRGTSLTIQCQVDSQVTMMFWYRQQPGQSLTLIATANQGSEATYESGFVIDKFPISRPNLTFSTLTVSNMSPEDSSIYLCSVPGTGDGYGYTFGSGTRLTVV.